This is a list of T cell receptor beta chains from one sample in a study of technical replicates of blood from several donors. Clones were sequenced by immunoSEQ multiplex PCR, and TCRdb holds only the in-frame ones, with some missing. This repertoire shows 80,000 to 90,000 clones, roughly 94% found once; its top ten account for approximately 0.25%. Sequences were obtained from T cells isolated from PBMCs. The receptors come from a human donor in good health. CDR3s include the opening cysteine and the closing phenylalanine or tryptophan. A D gene is named only where the DNA matches it firmly. Not every row has a clone size; where given, it reads once, few, many or a size class.

size	V	J	D	DNA	CDR3
once	TRBV7-9	TRBJ2-7	TRBD1	TGTGCCAGCAGCTTAGTCTTTGGACAGGGAGACGAGCAGTACTTC	CASSLVFGQGDEQYF
-	TRBV5-4	TRBJ2-1	TRBD2	TGTGCCAGCAGCTCCCAGTGGACTAGCGGGAACAAACCCTACAATGAGCAGTTCTTC	CASSSQWTSGNKPYNEQFF
-	TRBV7-3	TRBJ2-3	-	TGTGCCAGCAGCTTTTCTAGCACAGATACGCAGTATTTT	CASSFSSTDTQYF
-	TRBV9	TRBJ2-3	-	TGTGCCAGCAGCGTAGACAGAGATACGCAGTATTTT	CASSVDRDTQYF
-	TRBV28	TRBJ1-2	-	TGTGCCAGCAGCCAAGGGACTTCCCTCGGTGGCTACACCTTC	CASSQGTSLGGYTF
-	TRBV29-1	TRBJ2-7	TRBD1	TGCAGCGTTGAAGAGTCGGACAGGGGCTACGAGCAGTACTTC	CSVEESDRGYEQYF
-	TRBV5-1	TRBJ2-3	-	TGCGCCAGCAGCTTGCTTACAGATACGCAGTATTTT	CASSLLTDTQYF
-	TRBV7-2	TRBJ1-6	TRBD1	TGTGCCAGCAGACTCACAGGGGGCTCCTATAATTCACCCCTCCACTTT	CASRLTGGSYNSPLHF
-	TRBV13	TRBJ2-2	TRBD1	TGTGCCAGCAGCGGAATTTTTGGGACAGAAATCCCCCGGGAGCTGTTTTTT	CASSGIFGTEIPRELFF
-	TRBV6-1	TRBJ1-5	-	TGTGCCAGCAGTGAAGTAGCCGGCAATCAGCCCCAGCATTTT	CASSEVAGNQPQHF
-	TRBV19	TRBJ1-5	TRBD1	TGTGCCAGTAGTATTTGGACAGGGGCAAATCAGCCCCAGCATTTT	CASSIWTGANQPQHF
-	TRBV29-1	TRBJ1-2	TRBD1	TGCAGCGTTCGGGACAGGGATAACTATGGCTACACCTTC	CSVRDRDNYGYTF
-	TRBV25-1	TRBJ1-1	-	TGTGCCAGCAGTGAATCGGGAGGGAGCTACACTGAAGCTTTCTTT	CASSESGGSYTEAFF
-	TRBV15	TRBJ1-2	-	TGTGCCACCAGCAGAGATGGTCTACAGGGCGTGGGCTATGGCTACACCTTC	CATSRDGLQGVGYGYTF
-	TRBV5-1	TRBJ2-2	-	TGCGCCAGCAGTGGTTGGCAGGTGAACACCGGGGAGCTGTTTTTT	CASSGWQVNTGELFF
-	TRBV30	TRBJ1-2	-	TGTGCCTGGACGGCAGGCTCCCTGACCTGGGGCTACACCTTC	CAWTAGSLTWGYTF
-	TRBV11-2	TRBJ1-1	-	TGTGCCAGCAACCACCCCCAGGGGACTAATGGAGCTTTCTTT	CASNHPQGTNGAFF
-	TRBV2	TRBJ1-1	-	TGTGCAGACCTCCGGGAGCTTGGCACTGAAGCTTTCTTT	CADLRELGTEAFF
-	TRBV14	TRBJ1-2	-	TGTGCCAGCAGCTCCCACGGCGGCGCGCCCTTCTATGGCTACACCTTC	CASSSHGGAPFYGYTF
once	TRBV14	TRBJ2-1	-	TGTGCCAGCAGCCCGAGCTCCTACAATGAGCAGTTCTTC	CASSPSSYNEQFF
-	TRBV5-1	TRBJ2-1	TRBD2	TGCGCCAGCAGTTCACGTAGCGGGGGGACCCGTGGAAACTCCTACAATGAGCAGTTCTTC	CASSSRSGGTRGNSYNEQFF
-	TRBV29-1	TRBJ2-1	TRBD2	TGCAGCGCGGGGGGGGGCAGGTACAATGAGCAGTTCTTC	CSAGGGRYNEQFF